These T cell receptor beta chains were read from a single sample in a study of cytomegalovirus exposure and HLA in healthy donors. Measured with immunoSEQ multiplex PCR; TCRdb has only the in-frame clones, and not every one. This table holds over 110,000 clones, around 82% found once. Sequencing was carried out using PBMCs. The receptors originated from a middle-aged woman in good health and CMV-seropositive. Both conserved end residues are part of each CDR3. A D gene is named only where the DNA matches it firmly. Clone sizes are given selectively: once, few, many, or a class where the clone is expanded.

clone_size: .; v_call: TRBV18; j_call: TRBJ2-7; d_call: TRBD2; cdr3_nt: TGTGCCAGCTCACCACTAGCGGGAGGGCCGTACGAGCAGTACTTC; cdr3_aa: CASSPLAGGPYEQYF
clone_size: .; v_call: TRBV28; j_call: TRBJ2-4; d_call: TRBD2; cdr3_nt: TGTGCCAGCACGACGGGAGGCTTGCGAAACATTCAGTACTTC; cdr3_aa: CASTTGGLRNIQYF
clone_size: .; v_call: TRBV4-1; j_call: TRBJ2-1; d_call: TRBD2; cdr3_nt: TGCGCCAGCAGCCAAGATCTCAGGCTAGCGGGGGGATACAATGAGCAGTTCTTC; cdr3_aa: CASSQDLRLAGGYNEQFF
clone_size: .; v_call: TRBV6-1; j_call: TRBJ2-1; d_call: .; cdr3_nt: TGTGCCAGCAGACGTTCAGTTGCCTCCTACAATGAGCAGTTCTTC; cdr3_aa: CASRRSVASYNEQFF
clone_size: .; v_call: TRBV6-1; j_call: TRBJ1-2; d_call: .; cdr3_nt: TGTGCCAGCAGCGAGGACAGATCGCCGACCTATGGCTACACCTTC; cdr3_aa: CASSEDRSPTYGYTF
clone_size: .; v_call: TRBV9; j_call: TRBJ2-1; d_call: TRBD2; cdr3_nt: TGTGCCAGCAGCACAACGGGACTAGCGGGAGTTTATGAGCAGTTCTTC; cdr3_aa: CASSTTGLAGVYEQFF
clone_size: .; v_call: TRBV7-9; j_call: TRBJ2-7; d_call: .; cdr3_nt: TGTTCCAGCAGCCAAGCGACCTACGAGCAGTACTTC; cdr3_aa: CSSSQATYEQYF
clone_size: .; v_call: TRBV7-9; j_call: TRBJ2-3; d_call: TRBD2; cdr3_nt: TGTGCCAGCAGCTCCCGACTAGCGGGCACAGATACGCAGTATTTT; cdr3_aa: CASSSRLAGTDTQYF
clone_size: .; v_call: TRBV19; j_call: TRBJ1-5; d_call: .; cdr3_nt: TGTGCCAGTACTGGCGGGCAGGGGTCTAATGGCAATCAGCCCCAGCATTTT; cdr3_aa: CASTGGQGSNGNQPQHF
clone_size: .; v_call: TRBV11-1; j_call: TRBJ1-3; d_call: .; cdr3_nt: TGTGCCAGCAGCTCCAGGGGCCGCTTCTCTGGAAACACCATATATTTT; cdr3_aa: CASSSRGRFSGNTIYF
clone_size: once; v_call: TRBV19; j_call: TRBJ2-3; d_call: .; cdr3_nt: TGTGCCAGTAGTATCACTAGTTCGCCTGATACGCAGTATTTT; cdr3_aa: CASSITSSPDTQYF
clone_size: .; v_call: TRBV28; j_call: TRBJ1-3; d_call: .; cdr3_nt: TGTGCCTGCCGTCCGTCGGTATCCTCTGGAAACACCATATATTTT; cdr3_aa: CACRPSVSSGNTIYF
clone_size: .; v_call: TRBV6-5; j_call: TRBJ1-2; d_call: .; cdr3_nt: TGTGCCAGCAGTTACTCTTGGACAAGTGATGGCTACACCTTC; cdr3_aa: CASSYSWTSDGYTF
clone_size: .; v_call: TRBV6-1; j_call: TRBJ1-5; d_call: .; cdr3_nt: TGTGCCGGCAGTGAGTACTTAAGGGAGGGTGGCAATCAGCCCCAGCATTTT; cdr3_aa: CAGSEYLREGGNQPQHF
clone_size: .; v_call: TRBV12-5; j_call: TRBJ2-1; d_call: TRBD2; cdr3_nt: TGTGCTAGTGGTTTGGCCGGACTAGCGGTGCAGTTCTTC; cdr3_aa: CASGLAGLAVQFF
clone_size: .; v_call: TRBV6-6; j_call: TRBJ1-1; d_call: TRBD1; cdr3_nt: TGTGCCAGCAGACCTCCGGGACAGGGGAACACTGAAGCTTTCTTT; cdr3_aa: CASRPPGQGNTEAFF
clone_size: .; v_call: TRBV27; j_call: TRBJ1-2; d_call: .; cdr3_nt: TGTGCCAGCAGTTTATACATAAACTATGGCTACACCTTC; cdr3_aa: CASSLYINYGYTF
clone_size: .; v_call: TRBV7-9; j_call: TRBJ1-2; d_call: .; cdr3_nt: TGTGCCAGCAGCTCCCTTGCGCGGTCGACGAACTATGGCTACACCTTC; cdr3_aa: CASSSLARSTNYGYTF
clone_size: .; v_call: TRBV6-5; j_call: TRBJ1-2; d_call: .; cdr3_nt: TGTGCCAGCAGAATTACAGGGTCCCCCTATGGCTACACCTTC; cdr3_aa: CASRITGSPYGYTF
clone_size: .; v_call: TRBV2; j_call: TRBJ1-2; d_call: .; cdr3_nt: TGTGCCAGCAGTGAAGCGCCCCTGCCCTCAGGGGGCTACACCTTC; cdr3_aa: CASSEAPLPSGGYTF
clone_size: .; v_call: TRBV7-2; j_call: TRBJ2-3; d_call: .; cdr3_nt: TGTGCCAGCAGCCCTCGACAGAGTAACACAGATACGCAGTATTTT; cdr3_aa: CASSPRQSNTDTQYF
clone_size: few; v_call: TRBV9; j_call: TRBJ2-3; d_call: TRBD2; cdr3_nt: TGTGCCAGCAGCACCTCCGGGACTAGCGTGAATACGCAGTATTTT; cdr3_aa: CASSTSGTSVNTQYF
clone_size: once; v_call: TRBV7-9; j_call: TRBJ2-7; d_call: .; cdr3_nt: TGTGCCAGCAGCCCACAGAGCTCCTACGAGCAGTACTTC; cdr3_aa: CASSPQSSYEQYF
clone_size: .; v_call: TRBV7-2; j_call: TRBJ2-5; d_call: TRBD2; cdr3_nt: TGTGCCAGCAGCCGGGGGGGCGGGGGAGAGACCCAGTACTTC; cdr3_aa: CASSRGGGGETQYF
clone_size: .; v_call: TRBV11-2; j_call: TRBJ2-3; d_call: TRBD2; cdr3_nt: TGTGCCAGCAGCCCAGCGGGAGGGGGGGAGACGCAGTATTTT; cdr3_aa: CASSPAGGGETQYF